The rows below give T cell receptor beta chains drawn from one sample of a study of T cell repertoires in cytomegalovirus infection. One entry per CDR3 protein results from TCRdb running MiXCR on the reads. The top ten clones hold 2% to 3% of a sample with around 280,000 distinct CDR3 sequences, 9.6% of them seen once. The sample comprised PBMCs. The receptors derive from a human donor in good health (CMV status not recorded). Some clones in this sample may be carry-over from other donors' samples. CDR3s include the opening cysteine and the closing phenylalanine or tryptophan. Each record gives: V gene, D gene, CDR3 protein. D genes are given only for firm matches.

V: TRBV28; D: NA; CDR3: CASTLTRGNYGYTF
V: TRBV29-1; D: TRBD1; CDR3: CSASTTGSSYNEQFF
V: TRBV13; D: NA; CDR3: CASSWTQGSLPYNEQFF
V: TRBV7-2; D: NA; CDR3: CASSPTGDSEAFF
V: TRBV25-1; D: TRBD1; CDR3: CASSQNGDSGELFF
V: TRBV20-1; D: NA; CDR3: CSARVSGGTVLGNTIYF
V: TRBV6-5; D: NA; CDR3: CASSYNEIGLRNEQFF
V: TRBV19; D: TRBD1; CDR3: CASSTQGQGYNQPQHF
V: TRBV29-1; D: NA; CDR3: CSVVWMTDTQYF
V: TRBV5-4; D: TRBD1; CDR3: CASSQGTGKFF
V: TRBV6-2/TRBV6-3; D: NA; CDR3: CASGLGNNEQFF
V: TRBV28; D: NA; CDR3: CASTERGAVLEKLFF
V: TRBV11-3; D: TRBD1; CDR3: CASSKRTGGADTQYF
V: TRBV12-3/TRBV12-4; D: NA; CDR3: CASSFGGRENYGYTF
V: TRBV19; D: NA; CDR3: CASSIRDQPQHF
V: TRBV7-2; D: NA; CDR3: CAGRGAYNEQFF
V: TRBV7-2; D: NA; CDR3: CASSLRVSSTGELFF